The clone carrying this T cell receptor (beta chain) is a singleton in its sample. Its antigen is unidentified. This specimen belongs to a study of cytomegalovirus exposure and HLA in healthy donors. General study results and limits: It was taken for granted in presence/absence analyses that sequencing depth across donors was roughly uniform.

The PCR had 60 Vbeta and 13 Jbeta primers. The protocol was immunoSEQ multiplex PCR, while the TCRdb copy is restricted to in-frame clones and leaves out a portion. The sample consists of over 150,000 clones, roughly 80% of them appearing once. There are 13 residues in the CDR3. The V end lost 8 bases, the J end lost 4 bases, and 14 bases lay between the germline ends. The chain links TRBV23-1 to TRBJ2-5; D possibly corresponds to TRBD1 (6 bases). TRBV23-1 is an ORF for which the function is uncertain. Sequencing was done on a sample of PBMCs. The receptor's source is a boy younger than 10 in good health and CMV-seronegative. The CDR3 coding sequence is TGCGCCAGCCGAACGACAGGAGGAGAGACCCAGTACTTC. Protein sequence: CASRTTGGETQYF.